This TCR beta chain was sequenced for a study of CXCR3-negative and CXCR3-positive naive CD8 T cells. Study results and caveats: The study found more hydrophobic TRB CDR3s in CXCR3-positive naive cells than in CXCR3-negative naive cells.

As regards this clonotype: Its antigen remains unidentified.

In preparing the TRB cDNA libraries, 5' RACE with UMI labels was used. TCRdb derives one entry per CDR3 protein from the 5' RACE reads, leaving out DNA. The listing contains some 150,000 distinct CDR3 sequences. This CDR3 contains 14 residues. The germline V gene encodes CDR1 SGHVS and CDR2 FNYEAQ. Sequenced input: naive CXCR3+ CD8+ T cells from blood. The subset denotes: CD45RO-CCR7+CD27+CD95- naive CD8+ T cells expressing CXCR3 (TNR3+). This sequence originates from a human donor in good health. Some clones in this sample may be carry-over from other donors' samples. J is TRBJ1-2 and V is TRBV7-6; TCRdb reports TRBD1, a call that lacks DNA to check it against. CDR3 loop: CASSSGDQAGGYTF.